The rows below give T cell receptor beta chains drawn from one sample of a study of T cell repertoires in cytomegalovirus infection. TCRdb used MiXCR to reprocess the reads, holding one entry per CDR3 protein. The table records about 740,000 distinct CDR3 sequences, approximately 33% of them present only once. Their antigens remain unidentified. Sequenced material: cultured PBMCs, taken from culture after CMV antigen stimulation. The source is a human donor in good health (CMV status not recorded). Some clones in this sample may be carry-over from other donors' samples. The CDR3 runs from the conserved cysteine through the conserved F or W. D genes are given only for firm matches. Rows give clone size only sometimes, using once, few, many, or a class for an expanded clone.

. | . | TRBJ1-1 | TRBV6-2/TRBV6-3 | CASSRNQGRTEAFF | TGTGCCAGCAGCCGAAACCAGGGAAGGACTGAAGCTTTCTTT
few | . | TRBJ1-1 | TRBV5-1 | CASARDVLVLNTEAFF | TGCGCCAGCGCCCGGGACGTACTGGTCTTGAACACTGAAGCTTTCTTT
. | TRBD1 | TRBJ2-7 | TRBV12-3/TRBV12-4 | CASSLGTGGREQYF | TGTGCCAGCAGTTTGGGGACAGGGGGCCGAGAGCAGTACTTC
. | . | TRBJ1-5 | TRBV11-2 | CASSLGHLPNQPQHF | TGTGCCAGCAGCTTAGGACATTTACCTAATCAGCCCCAGCATTTT
many | . | TRBJ1-5 | TRBV7-8 | CASSPNRVDQPQHF | TGTGCCAGCAGCCCGAACAGGGTAGATCAGCCCCAGCATTTT
. | TRBD2 | TRBJ2-7 | TRBV12-3/TRBV12-4 | CASSSVERGVYEQYF | TGTGCCAGCAGTTCCGTTGAGCGGGGGGTATACGAGCAGTACTTC
few | . | TRBJ2-3 | TRBV5-1 | CASSLQSRGTDTQYF | TGCGCCAGCAGCTTGCAGTCCCGAGGCACAGATACGCAGTATTTT
few | . | TRBJ1-4 | TRBV12-3/TRBV12-4 | CASSLRASEINEKLFF | TGTGCCAGCAGTTTAAGGGCGTCAGAGATTAATGAAAAACTGTTTTTT
few | . | TRBJ2-3 | TRBV20-1 | CSARDLLTDTQYF | TGCAGTGCTAGAGATCTACTCACAGATACGCAGTATTTT
. | . | TRBJ1-1 | TRBV11-3 | CASSLKGGSTEAFF | TGTGCCAGCAGCTTAAAGGGAGGTAGCACTGAAGCTTTCTTT
many | TRBD2 | TRBJ2-3 | TRBV7-2 | CASSLAAGVDTQYF | TGTGCCAGCAGCTTAGCCGCGGGGGTAGATACGCAGTATTTT
few | . | TRBJ2-1 | TRBV7-9 | CASSFNDGSRQFF | TGTGCCAGCAGCTTTAATGATGGCTCCAGGCAGTTCTTC
many | . | TRBJ2-2 | TRBV7-2 | CASSLSSGTGELFF | TGTGCCAGCAGCTTAAGCTCTGGGACCGGGGAGCTGTTTTTT
. | . | TRBJ1-4 | TRBV28 | CASTGRAPRKTNEKLFF | TGTGCCAGCACAGGGCGGGCCCCCCGGAAAACTAATGAAAAACTGTTTTTT
. | TRBD2 | TRBJ2-3 | TRBV20-1 | CSATRQSGSPTDTQYF | TGCAGTGCTACAAGACAGAGCGGGAGTCCCACAGATACGCAGTATTTT
many | TRBD1 | TRBJ1-1 | TRBV7-2 | CASSLVGTDTEAFF | TGTGCCAGCAGCTTAGTGGGGACAGACACTGAAGCTTTCTTT
. | . | TRBJ2-1 | TRBV27 | CASSLGVGAVSYNEQFF | TGTGCCAGCAGTTTGGGTGTGGGAGCCGTCTCCTACAATGAGCAGTTCTTC
many | . | TRBJ2-1 | TRBV7-8 | CASSFTQGHRWDEQFF | TGTGCCAGCAGCTTCACCCAGGGACACCGGTGGGATGAGCAGTTCTTC
once | . | TRBJ2-1 | TRBV4-3 | CASSQDFPGAYNEQFF | TGCGCCAGCAGCCAAGATTTCCCGGGAGCTTACAATGAGCAGTTCTTC
once | TRBD1 | TRBJ2-7 | TRBV7-2 | CASSFAGQGEQYF | TGTGCCAGCAGCTTCGCCGGACAGGGCGAGCAGTACTTC
. | TRBD1 | TRBJ2-3 | TRBV2 | CASTGTGGSDTQYF | TGTGCCAGCACCGGGACAGGGGGCTCAGATACGCAGTATTTT
many | TRBD2 | TRBJ2-1 | TRBV7-6 | CASSSLSGGDYNEQFF | TGTGCCAGCAGCTCACTTAGCGGGGGGGACTACAATGAGCAGTTCTTC
. | . | TRBJ2-5 | TRBV6-5 | CASSPTLPRETQYF | TGTGCCAGCAGTCCGACACTCCCCCGAGAGACCCAGTACTTC
many | . | TRBJ2-1 | TRBV7-2 | CASSLAQDYNNEQFF | TGTGCCAGCAGCTTAGCGCAGGACTACAACAATGAGCAGTTCTTC
. | . | TRBJ1-2 | TRBV7-2 | CASSFFTGIDGYTF | TGTGCCAGCAGCTTCTTCACAGGGATCGATGGCTACACCTTC
. | . | TRBJ1-2 | TRBV6-5 | CASSYSGQVNYGYTF | TGTGCCAGCAGTTACTCGGGGCAGGTCAACTATGGCTACACCTTC
. | TRBD2 | TRBJ2-5 | TRBV18 | CASLPLADQETQYF | TGTGCCAGCTTACCTCTAGCGGACCAAGAGACCCAGTACTTC
few | . | TRBJ2-5 | TRBV12-3/TRBV12-4 | CASSFPSPLQETQYF | TGTGCCAGCAGTTTTCCCTCCCCCCTACAAGAGACCCAGTACTTC
. | TRBD2 | TRBJ2-7 | TRBV18 | CASSPLREGHSNSKQYF | TGTGCCAGCTCACCACTTCGGGAGGGCCATTCTAATTCGAAGCAGTACTTC
. | . | TRBJ2-1 | TRBV19 | CASSILRSSYNEQFF | TGTGCCAGTAGTATTCTTCGGAGCTCCTACAATGAGCAGTTCTTC
. | . | TRBJ1-2 | TRBV28 | CASRERRGGGYGYTF | TGTGCCAGCAGGGAACGAAGAGGGGGAGGCTATGGCTACACCTTC